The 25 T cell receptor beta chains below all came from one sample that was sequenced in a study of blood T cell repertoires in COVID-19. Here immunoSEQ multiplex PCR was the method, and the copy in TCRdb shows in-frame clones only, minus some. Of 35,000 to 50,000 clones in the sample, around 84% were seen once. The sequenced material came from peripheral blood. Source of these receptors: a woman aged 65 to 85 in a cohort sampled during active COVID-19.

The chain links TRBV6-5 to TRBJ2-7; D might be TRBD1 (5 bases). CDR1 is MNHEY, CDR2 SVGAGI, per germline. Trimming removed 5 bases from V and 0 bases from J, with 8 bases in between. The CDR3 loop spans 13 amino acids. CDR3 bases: TGTGCCAGCAGTACAGGACCCTCCTACGAGCAGTACTTC. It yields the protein CASSTGPSYEQYF.

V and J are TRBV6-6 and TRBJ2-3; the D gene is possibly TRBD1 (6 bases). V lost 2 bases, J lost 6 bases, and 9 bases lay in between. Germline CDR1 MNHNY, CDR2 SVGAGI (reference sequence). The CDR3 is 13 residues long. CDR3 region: CASSYTGMDTQYF. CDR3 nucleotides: TGTGCCAGCAGTTACACAGGGATGGATACGCAGTATTTT.

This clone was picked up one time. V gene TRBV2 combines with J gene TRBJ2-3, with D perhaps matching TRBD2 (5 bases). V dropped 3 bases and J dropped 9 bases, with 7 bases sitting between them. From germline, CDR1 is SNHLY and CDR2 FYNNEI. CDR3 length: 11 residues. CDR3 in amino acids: CASSERVTQYF. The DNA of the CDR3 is TGTGCCAGCAGTGAGCGGGTGACGCAGTATTTT.

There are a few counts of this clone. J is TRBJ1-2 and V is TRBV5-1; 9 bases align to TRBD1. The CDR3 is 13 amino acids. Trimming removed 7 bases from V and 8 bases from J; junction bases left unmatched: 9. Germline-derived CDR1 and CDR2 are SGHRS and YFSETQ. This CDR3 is CASGTGPSGGYTF. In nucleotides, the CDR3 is TGCGCCAGCGGGACAGGGCCATCGGGAGGCTACACCTTC.

The CDR3 DNA reads TGTGCCAGCAGCTTAGGCTTGCGGGACAGGAGGGCTTTCTTT. It yields the protein CASSLGLRDRRAFF. The chain joins TRBV5-4 to TRBJ1-1; 8 bases map to TRBD1. Trimming took 2 bases from V and 11 from J; bases not matched to a gene: 11. The CDR3 is made up of 14 amino acids. Germline CDR1 reads SGHNT; CDR2 reads YYREEE (reference sequence).

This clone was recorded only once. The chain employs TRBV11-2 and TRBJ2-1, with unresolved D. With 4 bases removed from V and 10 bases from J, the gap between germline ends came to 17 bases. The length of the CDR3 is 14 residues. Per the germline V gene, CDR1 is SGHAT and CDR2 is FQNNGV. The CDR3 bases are TGTGCCAGCAGCTCTCTTAGATCGAGGAAGGAGCAGTTCTTC. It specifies CASSSLRSRKEQFF.

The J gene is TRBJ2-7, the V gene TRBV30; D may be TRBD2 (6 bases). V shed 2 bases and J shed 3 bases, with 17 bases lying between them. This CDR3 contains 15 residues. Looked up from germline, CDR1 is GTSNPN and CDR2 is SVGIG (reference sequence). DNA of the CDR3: TGTGCCTGGAGTCCTCCGATCGTCGGGAGCTACGAGCAGTACTTC. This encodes CAWSPPIVGSYEQYF. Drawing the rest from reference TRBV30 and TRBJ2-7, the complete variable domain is SQTIHQWPATLVQPVGSPLSLECTVEGTSNPNLYWYRQAAGRGLQLLFYSVGIGQISSEVPQNLSASRPQDRQFILSSKKLLLSDSGFYLCAWSPPIVGSYEQYFGPGTRLTVT.

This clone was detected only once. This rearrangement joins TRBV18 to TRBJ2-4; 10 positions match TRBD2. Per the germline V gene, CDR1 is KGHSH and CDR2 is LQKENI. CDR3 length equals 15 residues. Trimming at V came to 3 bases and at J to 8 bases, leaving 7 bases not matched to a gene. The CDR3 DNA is TGTGCCAGCTCACCGGGACTAGCGCAAGTAGACATTCAGTACTTC. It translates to CASSPGLAQVDIQYF.

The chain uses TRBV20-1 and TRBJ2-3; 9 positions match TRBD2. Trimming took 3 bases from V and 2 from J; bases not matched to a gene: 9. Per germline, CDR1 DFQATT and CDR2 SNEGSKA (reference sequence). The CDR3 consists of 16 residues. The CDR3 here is CSASLGTSPITDTQYF. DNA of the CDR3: TGCAGTGCTAGTCTCGGGACTAGCCCCATCACAGATACGCAGTATTTT.

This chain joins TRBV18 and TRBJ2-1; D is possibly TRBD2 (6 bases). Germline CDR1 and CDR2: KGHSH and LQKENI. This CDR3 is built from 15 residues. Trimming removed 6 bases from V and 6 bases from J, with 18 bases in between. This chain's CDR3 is CASSWGVADRNEQFF. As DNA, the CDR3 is TGTGCCAGCTCTTGGGGGGTAGCGGACCGCAATGAGCAGTTCTTC.

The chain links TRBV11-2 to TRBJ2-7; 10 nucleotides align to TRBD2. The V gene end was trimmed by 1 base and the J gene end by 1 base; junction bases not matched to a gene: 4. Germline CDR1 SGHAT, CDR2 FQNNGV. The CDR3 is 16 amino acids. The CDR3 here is CASSLVWTSGSYEQYF. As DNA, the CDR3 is TGTGCCAGCAGCTTAGTGTGGACTAGCGGATCCTACGAGCAGTACTTC.

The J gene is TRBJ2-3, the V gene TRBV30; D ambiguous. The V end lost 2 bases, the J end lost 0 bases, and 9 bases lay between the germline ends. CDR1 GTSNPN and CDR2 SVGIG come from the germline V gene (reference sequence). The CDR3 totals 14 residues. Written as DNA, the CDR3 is TGTGCCTGGAGTATCGGCGGTAGCACAGATACGCAGTATTTT. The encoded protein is CAWSIGGSTDTQYF. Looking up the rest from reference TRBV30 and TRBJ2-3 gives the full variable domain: SQTIHQWPATLVQPVGSPLSLECTVEGTSNPNLYWYRQAAGRGLQLLFYSVGIGQISSEVPQNLSASRPQDRQFILSSKKLLLSDSGFYLCAWSIGGSTDTQYFGPGTRLTVL.

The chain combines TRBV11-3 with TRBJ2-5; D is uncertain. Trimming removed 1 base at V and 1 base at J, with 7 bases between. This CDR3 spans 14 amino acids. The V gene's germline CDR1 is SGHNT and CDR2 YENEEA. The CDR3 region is CASSLVLIQETQYF. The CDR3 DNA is TGTGCCAGCAGCTTAGTCCTAATCCAAGAGACCCAGTACTTC.

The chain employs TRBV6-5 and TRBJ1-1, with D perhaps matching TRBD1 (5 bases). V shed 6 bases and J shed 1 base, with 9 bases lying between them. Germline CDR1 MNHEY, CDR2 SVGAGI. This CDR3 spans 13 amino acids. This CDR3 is CASRLQENTEAFF. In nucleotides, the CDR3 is TGTGCCAGCAGGCTACAGGAGAACACTGAAGCTTTCTTT.

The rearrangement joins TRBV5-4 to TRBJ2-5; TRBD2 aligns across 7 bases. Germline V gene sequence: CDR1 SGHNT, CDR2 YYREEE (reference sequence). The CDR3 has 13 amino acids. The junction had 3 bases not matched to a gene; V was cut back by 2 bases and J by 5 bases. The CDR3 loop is CASSFAGEETQYF. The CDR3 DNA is TGTGCCAGCAGCTTTGCGGGAGAGGAGACCCAGTACTTC.

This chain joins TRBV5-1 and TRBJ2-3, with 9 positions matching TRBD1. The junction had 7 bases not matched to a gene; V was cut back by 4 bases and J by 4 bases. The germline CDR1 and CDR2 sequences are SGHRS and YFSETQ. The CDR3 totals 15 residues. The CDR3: CASSQQDRGPDTQYF. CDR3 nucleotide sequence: TGCGCCAGCAGCCAGCAGGACAGGGGCCCAGATACGCAGTATTTT.

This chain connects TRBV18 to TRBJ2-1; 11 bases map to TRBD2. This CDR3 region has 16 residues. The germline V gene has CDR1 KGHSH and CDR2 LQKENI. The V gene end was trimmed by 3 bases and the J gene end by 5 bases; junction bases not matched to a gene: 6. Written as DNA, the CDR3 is TGTGCCAGCTCACCGGTAGCGGGAGGGCCTGACAATGAGCAGTTCTTC. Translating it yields CASSPVAGGPDNEQFF.

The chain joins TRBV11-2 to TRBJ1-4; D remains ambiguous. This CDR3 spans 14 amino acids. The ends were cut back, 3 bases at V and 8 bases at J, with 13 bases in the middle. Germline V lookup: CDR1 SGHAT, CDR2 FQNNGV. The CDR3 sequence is CASSFSAGGEKLFF. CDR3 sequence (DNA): TGTGCCAGCAGCTTTTCCGCGGGCGGGGAAAAACTGTTTTTT.

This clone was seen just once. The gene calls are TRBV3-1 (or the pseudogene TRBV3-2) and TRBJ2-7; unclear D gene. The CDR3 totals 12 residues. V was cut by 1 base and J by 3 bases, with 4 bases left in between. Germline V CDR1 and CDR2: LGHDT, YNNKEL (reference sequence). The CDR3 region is CASSQGVYEQYF. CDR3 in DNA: TGTGCCAGCAGCCAAGGAGTCTACGAGCAGTACTTC.

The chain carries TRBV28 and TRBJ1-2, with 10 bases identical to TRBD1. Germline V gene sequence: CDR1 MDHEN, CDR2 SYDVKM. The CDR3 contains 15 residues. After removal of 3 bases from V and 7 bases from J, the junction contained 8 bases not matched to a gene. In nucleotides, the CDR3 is TGTGCCAGCAGTTTTTTCCAGACAGGGGGCGGTGGCTACACCTTC. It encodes CASSFFQTGGGGYTF.

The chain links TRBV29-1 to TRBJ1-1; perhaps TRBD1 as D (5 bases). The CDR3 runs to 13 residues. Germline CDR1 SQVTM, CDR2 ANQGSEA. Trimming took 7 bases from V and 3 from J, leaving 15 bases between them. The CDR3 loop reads CSASDTLYTEAFF. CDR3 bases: TGCAGCGCGTCGGACACCTTATACACTGAAGCTTTCTTT.

CDR3 residues: CATSRDLGGYNEQFF. DNA of the CDR3: TGTGCCACCAGCAGAGATCTGGGGGGGTACAATGAGCAGTTCTTC. V usage is TRBV15 and J usage is TRBJ2-1; 7 bases map to TRBD2. The germline V gene encodes CDR1 LNHNV and CDR2 YYDKDF (reference sequence). The V and J ends lost 0 bases and 4 bases, in that order; junction bases with no gene match: 3. The CDR3 sequence is 15 residues long.

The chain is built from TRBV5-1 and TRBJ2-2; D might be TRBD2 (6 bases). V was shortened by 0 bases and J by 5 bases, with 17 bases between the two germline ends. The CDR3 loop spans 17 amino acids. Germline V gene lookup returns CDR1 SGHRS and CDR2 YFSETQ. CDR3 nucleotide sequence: TGCGCCAGCAGCTTGGGAGTGGACGGCCGGGGGACCGGGGAGCTGTTTTTT. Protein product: CASSLGVDGRGTGELFF.

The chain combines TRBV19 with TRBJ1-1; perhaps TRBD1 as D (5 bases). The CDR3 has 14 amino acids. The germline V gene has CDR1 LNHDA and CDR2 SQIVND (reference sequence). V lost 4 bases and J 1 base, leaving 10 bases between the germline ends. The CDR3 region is CASSRGWGNTEAFF. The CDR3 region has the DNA TGTGCCAGTAGTAGGGGCTGGGGGAACACTGAAGCTTTCTTT.

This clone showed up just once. The CDR3 DNA reads TGTGCCAGTAGTATTCAGGGCGGGGGCACTGAAGCTTTCTTT. Its translation: CASSIQGGGTEAFF. V gene TRBV19 combines with J gene TRBJ1-1, with TRBD1 as a possible D gene (5 bases). Trimming took 3 bases from V and 4 from J, leaving 12 bases between them. The CDR3 loop spans 14 amino acids. Germline CDR1 reads LNHDA; CDR2 reads SQIVND (reference sequence).